This T cell receptor (beta chain) originates from a study of OX40 agonist ivuxolimab in advanced cancers. Study findings and constraints: There were also nonresponders showing low normalized T-cell clonal expansion. Expanded clones were, on average, more numerous among CD8+ T cells than CD4+. Both CD4+ and CD8+ T cell populations in blood had undergone clonal expansion by week 6 at 0.1 to 3.0 mg/kg.

The germline V gene has CDR1 MNHEY and CDR2 SMNVEV (reference sequence). The CDR3 has 14 amino acids. V shed 3 bases and J shed 5 bases, with 13 bases lying between them. Profiling relied on immunoSEQ multiplex PCR, and the TCRdb table lists in-frame clones only, not all of them. The sample gives tens of thousands of clones, about 88% of which show up once; about 3.8% is in the top ten. Worth noting for this clone: Its antigen remains unknown.

This sequence joins TRBV27 and TRBJ2-5, with a weak D call TRBD2 (7 bases). The material sequenced was CD4+ or CD8+ T cells sorted from blood, taken in a trial of the OX40 agonist ivuxolimab. This clonotype was obtained from an adult with an advanced solid tumor such as melanoma, head and neck, liver or kidney cancer. The CDR3 loop is CASSFGGRGETQYF. The CDR3, as DNA: TGTGCCAGCAGTTTCGGGGGGCGAGGGGAGACCCAGTACTTC.